This is a list of T cell receptor beta chains from one sample in a study of blood T cell repertoires in COVID-19. This table comes from immunoSEQ multiplex PCR, and its TCRdb copy is limited to in-frame clones, with some not included. The sample includes about 260,000 clones, more than 80% of them seen just once. Specimen: peripheral blood. The source is a woman in her forties with acute or convalescent COVID-19. CDR3s include the opening cysteine and the closing phenylalanine or tryptophan.

V: TRBV10-1
J: TRBJ2-2
CDR3: CASSPTVNTGELFF

V: TRBV5-1
J: TRBJ2-5
CDR3: CASSLGTSGGPRRETQYF

V: TRBV4-1
J: TRBJ1-4
CDR3: CASSQESAAGTLEKLFF

V: TRBV30
J: TRBJ1-1
CDR3: CACQGDRGRSAFF

V: TRBV9
J: TRBJ2-1
CDR3: CASSVGGLEQFF

V: TRBV6-5
J: TRBJ1-1
CDR3: CASSPTTGGTEAFF

V: TRBV6-5
J: TRBJ2-1
CDR3: CASSFWRGAAREQFF

V: TRBV9
J: TRBJ2-1
CDR3: CASGEGSGPYNEQFF

V: TRBV29-1
J: TRBJ1-1
CDR3: CSVVGGGTEAFF

V: TRBV9
J: TRBJ1-6
CDR3: CASSVLVNSPLHF

V: TRBV20-1
J: TRBJ2-2
CDR3: CSASSTNTGELFF

V: TRBV30
J: TRBJ1-4
CDR3: CASQIQARATNEKLFF

V: TRBV6-5
J: TRBJ2-1
CDR3: CASSYWVGADEQFF

V: TRBV6-6
J: TRBJ1-1
CDR3: CASGSKGAGTEAFF

V: TRBV5-8
J: TRBJ1-5
CDR3: CASSWDRGGDSNQPQHF

V: TRBV9
J: TRBJ1-5
CDR3: CASSVAFGQPQHF

V: TRBV7-9
J: TRBJ1-1
CDR3: CASSLEVVTPAFF

V: TRBV7-2
J: TRBJ2-5
CDR3: CASSPPRLAGQETQYF

V: TRBV7-9
J: TRBJ1-2
CDR3: CASLGGGYTF

V: TRBV27
J: TRBJ1-2
CDR3: CASSKEVRGNYGYTF

V: TRBV14
J: TRBJ1-4
CDR3: CASSLTGGNEKLFF